Below, 9 T cell receptor beta chains from the same sample are listed, as sequenced in a study of OX40 agonist ivuxolimab in advanced cancers. Profiled with immunoSEQ multiplex PCR; TCRdb holds only in-frame clones, not every one. The table lists 60,000 to 100,000 clones, approximately 95% of them singletons. The material sequenced was CD4+ or CD8+ T cells sorted from blood, taken in a trial of the OX40 agonist ivuxolimab. The receptors were gathered from an adult with an advanced solid tumor such as melanoma, head and neck, liver or kidney cancer.

The chain links TRBV15 to TRBJ1-5; 8 bases align to TRBD1. Germline V CDR1 and CDR2: LNHNV, YYDKDF (reference sequence). The V gene end was trimmed by 8 bases and the J gene end by 2 bases; junction bases not matched to a gene: 8. CDR3 size: 15 residues. CDR3 residues: CATLGDRNGNQPQHF. CDR3 bases: TGTGCCACCCTGGGGGACAGGAACGGCAATCAGCCCCAGCATTTT.

The chain uses TRBV30 and TRBJ2-7; a weak D match, TRBD2 (5 bases). Germline V gene lookup returns CDR1 GTSNPN and CDR2 SVGIG (reference sequence). Trimming left V 4 bases short and J 2 bases short, with 9 bases between. CDR3 size: 12 residues. CDR3 residues: CAWTGRAYEQYF. CDR3 nucleotides: TGTGCCTGGACGGGAAGGGCCTACGAGCAGTACTTC.

The chain links TRBV4-1 to TRBJ1-2; D is undetermined. Trimming cost V 0 bases and J 0 bases, with 5 bases left between them. The CDR3 spans 14 residues. Looked up from germline, CDR1 is MGHRA and CDR2 is YSYEKL. The CDR3 region has the DNA TGCGCCAGCAGCCAAGATCGTACTAACTATGGCTACACCTTC. Translating it yields CASSQDRTNYGYTF.

This clone was recorded once. CDR3 coding DNA: TGTGCCAGCAGCTTTCCGATAGAGACCCAGTACTTC. Translation gives CASSFPIETQYF. The V call is TRBV11-2, the J call TRBJ2-5; D is unclear. V was pared by 3 bases and J by 4 bases, with 6 bases between. This CDR3 has 12 residues. The V gene's germline CDR1 is SGHAT and CDR2 FQNNGV.

The V and J genes are TRBV4-3 and TRBJ2-3, with TRBD2 as a possible D gene (5 bases). The CDR3 sequence is 15 residues long. Trimming removed 2 bases from V and 0 bases from J, with 9 bases in between. Looked up from germline, CDR1 is LGHNA and CDR2 is YSLEER. Here the CDR3 reads CASSQIGVSTDTQYF. Written as DNA, the CDR3 is TGCGCCAGCAGCCAAATCGGGGTCAGCACAGATACGCAGTATTTT.

This chain uses TRBV27 with TRBJ1-5, with TRBD1 matching 9 bases. V shed 7 bases, J shed 5 bases, and the junction held 9 bases outside the gene matches. Germline V gene lookup returns CDR1 MNHEY and CDR2 SMNVEV (reference sequence). The CDR3 has 15 amino acids. The CDR3 coding sequence is TGTGCCAGCAAACCGGGACAGGGAATGTATCAGCCCCAGCATTTT. Protein sequence: CASKPGQGMYQPQHF.

The J gene is TRBJ2-7, the V gene TRBV12-5; D is uncertain. The CDR3 length is 15 residues. V gave up 4 bases and J gave up 2 bases, with 15 bases separating them. CDR1 and CDR2 from the germline V gene are LGHNT and FRNRAP. The DNA for the CDR3 is TGTGCTAGTGGTTGCAATTTTAGGCTCACCTACGAGCAGTACTTC. Translated: CASGCNFRLTYEQYF.

The V call is TRBV5-1, the J call TRBJ2-1; D is perhaps TRBD1 (6 bases). Germline CDR1 is SGHRS and CDR2 is YFSETQ. This CDR3 region has 13 residues. Trimming removed 0 bases from V and 12 bases from J, with 13 bases in between. The DNA of the CDR3 is TGCGCCAGCAGCTTGGGGGGGCGGAAGGGGCAGTTCTTC. It encodes CASSLGGRKGQFF.

This rearrangement joins TRBV28 to TRBJ2-4; 10 bases line up with TRBD1. CDR3 length equals 15 residues. J gave up 9 bases and V 6 bases, and 11 bases lay outside the gene matches. Looked up from germline, CDR1 is MDHEN and CDR2 is SYDVKM. The CDR3 nucleotides are TGTGCCAGCAGGCGGGACAGGGGTATAAGTGGCATTCAGTACTTC. It is translated as CASRRDRGISGIQYF.